The 23 T cell receptor beta chains presented below share a single source sample, sequenced in a study of blood T cell repertoires in COVID-19. TCRdb's copy holds only in-frame clones and misses some; the assay was immunoSEQ multiplex PCR. The sample has 100,000 to 150,000 clones; roughly 80% are singletons. The sequenced sample consisted of peripheral blood. These receptors were taken from an elderly man with COVID-19, enrolled during active disease.

This chain uses TRBV2 with TRBJ1-5; D is unresolved. The CDR3 contains 14 residues. Trimming removed 5 bases at V and 2 bases at J, with 10 bases between. Germline values: CDR1 SNHLY, CDR2 FYNNEI. The CDR3: CASSQRTGNQPQHF. The CDR3 nucleotides are TGTGCCAGCAGTCAGCGGACGGGCAATCAGCCCCAGCATTTT.

The gene calls are TRBV12-3 or TRBV12-4 and TRBJ1-2; D might be TRBD1 (5 bases). This CDR3 region has 12 residues. The V and J ends lost 5 bases and 5 bases respectively, with 9 bases between them. The CDR3 reads CASSRGGYGYTF. CDR3 in DNA: TGTGCCAGCAGTAGGGGAGGGTATGGCTACACCTTC.

Concerning this clone itself: Germline is not matched at one junction end, which may reflect a read error. As DNA, the CDR3 is TGTGCCAGCAGCCTAGCGGGAGTCTCCTACAATGAGCAGTTCTTC. It translates to CASSLAGVSYNEQFF. The chain joins TRBV7-2 to TRBJ2-1; 10 nucleotides agree with TRBD2. The CDR3 contains 15 residues. Looked up from germline, CDR1 is SGHTA and CDR2 is FQGNSA.

V usage is TRBV2 and J usage is TRBJ2-2; possibly TRBD2 for D (6 bases). Per germline, CDR1 SNHLY and CDR2 FYNNEI. Trimming left V 6 bases short and J 8 bases short, with 19 bases between. The CDR3 extends over 15 amino acids. The CDR3 loop reads CASRGAEGSRGELFF. The DNA of the CDR3 is TGTGCCAGCAGAGGAGCGGAGGGGTCTAGGGGGGAGCTGTTTTTT. Combining the CDR3 with reference TRBV2 and TRBJ2-2 gives the whole variable domain EPEVTQTPSHQVTQMGQEVILRCVPISNHLYFYWYRQILGQKVEFLVSFYNNEISEKSEIFDDQFSVERPDGSNFTLKIRSTKLEDSAMYFCASRGAEGSRGELFFGEGSRLTVL.

The rearrangement links TRBV7-9 to TRBJ1-1; 7 bases agree with TRBD1. Trimming cost V 5 bases and J 4 bases; bases outside gene matches: 4. CDR3 length equals 13 residues. CDR1 SEHNR and CDR2 FQNEAQ come from the germline V gene (reference sequence). CDR3 nucleotides: TGTGCCAGCAGCCAGGGGGGTGGCACTGAAGCTTTCTTT. Translation gives CASSQGGGTEAFF.

Here the CDR3 reads CASSPQPGSAYNEQFF. For the CDR3, the DNA is TGCGCCAGCAGCCCCCAGCCCGGGAGCGCCTACAATGAGCAGTTCTTC. The chain employs TRBV5-1 and TRBJ2-1; weak D call: TRBD2 (6 bases). Germline assignment: CDR1 SGHRS and CDR2 YFSETQ. The CDR3 extends over 16 amino acids. V lost 4 bases and J 2 bases, leaving 16 bases between the germline ends. Looking up the rest from reference TRBV5-1 and TRBJ2-1 gives the full variable domain: KAGVTQTPRYLIKTRGQQVTLSCSPISGHRSVSWYQQTPGQGLQFLFEYFSETQRNKGNFPGRFSGRQFSNSRSEMNVSTLELGDSALYLCASSPQPGSAYNEQFFGPGTRLTVL.

The chain couples TRBV7-8 to TRBJ2-7, with 10 positions matching TRBD2. V lost 2 bases, J lost 1 base, and 2 bases stayed unmatched. In germline, CDR1 is SGHVS, CDR2 FQNEAQ. The CDR3 is 15 residues long. DNA for the CDR3: TGTGCCAGCAGCTTACAAGCGGGAGGGTCCTACGAGCAGTACTTC. It yields the protein CASSLQAGGSYEQYF.

This clone was seen a few times. CDR3 in DNA: TGTGCCAGCAGCGTAGATGAGGGGGCGGGTGAAAAACTGTTTTTT. It is translated as CASSVDEGAGEKLFF. This rearrangement joins TRBV9 to TRBJ1-4; TRBD1 matches at 7 bases. The germline gives CDR1 SGDLS, CDR2 YYNGEE. The CDR3 totals 15 residues. With 0 bases clipped from V and 7 bases from J, the junction kept 6 bases outside the gene matches.

As regards this clone: An end of the junction differs from the germline gene, which may be a read error. As DNA, the CDR3 is TGTGCCTCGAGTTACTTTCCTTACGAGCAGTACTTC. Amino acids: CASSYFPYEQYF. This chain links TRBV30 with TRBJ2-7; D gene ambiguous. The germline V gene encodes CDR1 GTSNPN and CDR2 SVGIG (reference sequence). This CDR3 region has 12 residues.

The chain employs TRBV6-1 and TRBJ2-7; D is undetermined. The CDR3 has 11 amino acids. The V gene lost 3 bases and the J gene lost 6 bases, with 6 bases spanning the gap. Germline loops: CDR1 MNHNS, CDR2 SASEGT. In DNA form, the CDR3 reads TGTGCCAGCAGTGACAGGTTCGAGCAGTACTTC. It specifies CASSDRFEQYF.

The chain has TRBV7-6 and TRBJ2-5; 10 nucleotides agree with TRBD2. The V gene's germline CDR1 is SGHVS and CDR2 FNYEAQ. The CDR3 consists of 14 residues. V trimming: 6 bases; J trimming: 3 bases; junction bases outside the gene matches: 4. This CDR3 reads CASRRTSGEETQYF. The DNA for the CDR3 is TGTGCCAGCAGACGGACTAGCGGCGAAGAGACCCAGTACTTC.

V and J are TRBV28 and TRBJ2-4; possibly TRBD2 for D (5 bases). The CDR3 contains 14 residues. Looked up from germline, CDR1 is MDHEN and CDR2 is SYDVKM. With 6 bases removed from V and 1 base from J, the gap between germline ends came to 10 bases. In DNA form, the CDR3 reads TGTGCCAGCAGCTTTGGGAGTGCCAAAAACATTCAGTACTTC. This gives the protein CASSFGSAKNIQYF. Full variable domain (rest looked up from reference TRBV28 and TRBJ2-4): DVKVTQSSRYLVKRTGEKVFLECVQDMDHENMFWYRQDPGLGLRLIYFSYDVKMKEKGDIPEGYSVSREKKERFSLILESASTNQTSMYLCASSFGSAKNIQYFGAGTRLSVL.

The genes are TRBV9 and TRBJ1-4; TRBD1 aligns across 8 bases. The CDR3 runs to 15 residues. With V trimmed by 4 bases and J by 8 bases, 10 bases remained unmatched. Germline CDR1 SGDLS, CDR2 YYNGEE. The CDR3 protein is CASSPRTGKGEKLFF. Written as DNA, the CDR3 is TGTGCCAGCAGCCCACGGACAGGGAAAGGGGAAAAACTGTTTTTT.

The chain employs TRBV5-4 and TRBJ2-2, with D uncertain. The CDR3 loop spans 15 amino acids. V was trimmed by 3 bases and J by 4 bases, leaving 13 bases between them. Germline assignment: CDR1 SGHNT and CDR2 YYREEE (reference sequence). In DNA, the CDR3 is TGTGCCAGCAGCTACGATTCGGCAGGCACCGGGGAGCTGTTTTTT. It translates to CASSYDSAGTGELFF.

The gene calls are TRBV11-2 and TRBJ2-7; a possible D gene is TRBD2 (6 bases). Germline-derived CDR1 and CDR2 are SGHAT and FQNNGV. Trimming pared 5 bases from V and 3 bases from J, leaving 8 bases between. The length of the CDR3 is 12 residues. The CDR3 spells CASSVGGYEQYF. The CDR3 DNA sequence: TGTGCCAGCAGCGTCGGGGGCTACGAGCAGTACTTC.

This chain links TRBV7-9 with TRBJ1-6, with 7 nucleotides matching TRBD1. There are 14 residues in the CDR3. Germline trimming cut 2 bases from V and 7 bases from J; bases unmatched to any gene: 2. Germline CDR1 SEHNR, CDR2 FQNEAQ (reference sequence). This chain's CDR3 is CASSLNRGNSPLHF. CDR3 in DNA: TGTGCCAGCAGCTTAAACAGGGGAAATTCACCCCTCCACTTT.

This chain links TRBV5-6 with TRBJ2-7, with 9 bases fitting TRBD1. From germline, CDR1 is SGHDT and CDR2 YYEEEE. The junction had 6 bases not matched to a gene; V was cut back by 7 bases and J by 4 bases. The CDR3 runs to 13 residues. The CDR3 region has the DNA TGTGCCAGCGGGGACAGGGTTTTGTACGAGCAGTACTTC. It specifies CASGDRVLYEQYF.

This sequence joins TRBV21-1 and TRBJ1-5; the D call in the table, TRBD1, was not verified against the DNA. TRBV21-1 is designated a pseudogene. The CDR3 consists of 16 residues. The CDR3 loop is CASSKEVRERNQPQHF. The CDR3 DNA follows: TGTGCCAGCAGCAAGGAAGTCAGGGAACGCAATCAGCCCCAGCATTTT.

This chain uses TRBV19 with TRBJ2-7; TRBD1 agrees at 8 bases. In germline, CDR1 is LNHDA, CDR2 SQIVND (reference sequence). This CDR3 has 15 residues. The junction had 4 bases not matched to a gene; V was cut back by 1 base and J by 2 bases. CDR3 DNA sequence: TGTGCCAGTAGTATAGTAGGCAGGGGGCCCTACGAGCAGTACTTC. Translating it yields CASSIVGRGPYEQYF.

The genes are TRBV23-1 and TRBJ2-1; 14 bases agree with TRBD2. TRBV23-1 carries the ORF label, with uncertain function. The CDR3 is made up of 15 amino acids. V shed 3 bases and J 5 bases; nucleotides not matched to a gene: 0. The CDR3 sequence is CASSQGLAGDNEQFF. Here the CDR3 DNA reads TGCGCCAGCAGTCAGGGACTAGCGGGAGACAATGAGCAGTTCTTC.

The J gene is TRBJ2-1, the V gene TRBV7-9, with D possibly TRBD2 on 7 matching bases. V dropped 1 base and J dropped 7 bases, with 17 bases sitting between them. Per the germline V gene, CDR1 is SEHNR and CDR2 is FQNEAQ (reference sequence). The CDR3 is made up of 16 amino acids. The CDR3 spells CASSLVGGAMRNEQFF. In DNA, the CDR3 is TGTGCCAGCAGCTTAGTAGGGGGGGCGATGAGGAATGAGCAGTTCTTC.

This clone was counted once. A junction end diverges from the germline sequence, so it may reflect a read error. The chain combines TRBV5-1 with TRBJ2-5, with 9 bases lining up with TRBD2. The CDR3 is 13 amino acids. The germline CDR1 and CDR2 sequences are SGHRS and YFSETQ. The CDR3 loop reads CASSPEASGEKDF. In DNA, the CDR3 is TGCGCCAGCAGCCCTGAGGCTAGCGGGGAAAAGGACTTC.

V gene TRBV28 combines with J gene TRBJ2-3; D gene ambiguous. Germline CDR1 MDHEN, CDR2 SYDVKM. The CDR3 totals 14 residues. Trimming took off 6 bases at V and 6 bases at J, with 16 bases between the two ends. The CDR3 bases are TGTGCCAGCAGCCCCCAACCGGTTGTGGATACGCAGTATTTT. Amino acid sequence: CASSPQPVVDTQYF. The full variable domain, with the rest looked up from reference TRBV28 and TRBJ2-3, is DVKVTQSSRYLVKRTGEKVFLECVQDMDHENMFWYRQDPGLGLRLIYFSYDVKMKEKGDIPEGYSVSREKKERFSLILESASTNQTSMYLCASSPQPVVDTQYFGPGTRLTVL.